This TCR beta chain was retrieved from a study of T cell responses to AZD1222 COVID-19 vaccine. Study results and caveats: Just a handful of AZD1222 recipients were seropositive at baseline. Researchers report vaccine-associated CD4 TCRs spanning spike, with dominance at 160-218 and 743-854.

Germline V CDR1 and CDR2: SGHDN, FVKESK. Trimming took off 1 base at V and 7 bases at J, with 10 bases between the two ends. There are 13 residues in the CDR3. A word on this clone: Its specificity is not known.

Using immunoSEQ multiplex PCR, the repertoire was profiled, and TCRdb retains in-frame clones only, with some absent. This sample yields about 140,000 clones, of which 80% to 95% are seen a single time; 2.8% belongs to the top ten. The rearrangement joins TRBV14 to TRBJ1-2; D gene uncertain. The specimen was peripheral blood, collected on day 0 of AZD1222 vaccination. The TCR was taken from an adult in good health. This CDR3 is CASSQVESSGYTF. CDR3 DNA sequence: TGTGCCAGCAGCCAAGTGGAAAGCTCTGGCTACACCTTC.